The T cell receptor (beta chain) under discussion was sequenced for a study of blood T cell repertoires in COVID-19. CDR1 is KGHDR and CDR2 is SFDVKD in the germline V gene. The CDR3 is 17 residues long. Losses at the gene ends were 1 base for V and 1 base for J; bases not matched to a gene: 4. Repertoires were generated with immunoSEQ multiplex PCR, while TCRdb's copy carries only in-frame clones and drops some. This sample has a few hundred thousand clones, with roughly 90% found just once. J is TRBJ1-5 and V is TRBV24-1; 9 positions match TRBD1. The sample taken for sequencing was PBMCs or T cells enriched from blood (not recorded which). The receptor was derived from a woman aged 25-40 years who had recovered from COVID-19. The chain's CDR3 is CATSDFGTGSSNQPQHF. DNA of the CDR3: TGTGCCACCAGTGATTTTGGGACAGGGTCCAGCAATCAGCCCCAGCATTTT.